Presented here are 11 T cell receptor beta chains from one specimen sequenced in a study of STAT5B mutations in CD4+ large granular lymphocyte leukemia. Here immunoSEQ multiplex PCR was the method, and the copy in TCRdb shows in-frame clones only, minus some. The sample has tens of thousands of clones, 80% to 85% seen once; the top ten hold 0.25% to 0.35%. The sample taken for sequencing was CD4+ T cells from blood buffy coats. The source is a human donor in good health.

The chain employs TRBV18 and TRBJ1-1, with D perhaps matching TRBD1 (5 bases). Germline V CDR1 and CDR2: KGHSH, LQKENI. The CDR3 is made up of 17 amino acids. The germline V and J ends were trimmed by 3 bases and 0 bases, with 17 bases remaining between them. The CDR3, as DNA: TGTGCCAGCTCACCCTTTATCGAAGGGACGGTGAACACTGAAGCTTTCTTT. It is translated as CASSPFIEGTVNTEAFF. The variable domain in full, completed from reference TRBV18 and TRBJ1-1, reads NAGVMQNPRHLVRRRGQEARLRCSPMKGHSHVYWYRQLPEEGLKFMVYLQKENIIDESGMPKERFSAEFPKEGPSILRIQQVVRGDSAAYFCASSPFIEGTVNTEAFFGQGTRLTVV.

In this sample, this clone turned up once. The rearrangement links TRBV6-1 to TRBJ2-7; D perhaps matches TRBD1 (5 bases). The CDR3 has 15 amino acids. The germline V gene encodes CDR1 MNHNS and CDR2 SASEGT. V lost 2 bases to trimming and J lost 1 base, with 12 bases between them. Written as DNA, the CDR3 is TGTGCCAGCAGTGAAAGGGGCGGAGATTCCTACGAGCAGTACGTC. Its protein is CASSERGGDSYEQYV.

This clone was seen a handful of times. The rearrangement joins TRBV7-9 to TRBJ2-7; D unclear. Germline loops: CDR1 SEHNR, CDR2 FQNEAQ (reference sequence). The CDR3 runs to 14 residues. With 5 bases removed from V and 3 bases from J, the gap between germline ends came to 14 bases. CDR3 DNA: TGTGCCAGCAGCCTCTACGGAGAGAGCTACGAGCAGTACGTC. Protein: CASSLYGESYEQYV.

The rearrangement links TRBV5-1 to TRBJ1-6; tentative D call: TRBD1 (5 bases). Trimming removed 5 bases from V and 8 bases from J, with 11 bases in between. The CDR3 contains 13 residues. The V gene's germline CDR1 is SGHRS and CDR2 YFSETQ. In nucleotides, the CDR3 is TGCGCCAGCAGACAGGAAGCTGATTCACCCCTCCACTTT. Residues: CASRQEADSPLHF.

The chain combines TRBV5-1 with TRBJ2-5; 9 positions agree with TRBD2. The germline V gene encodes CDR1 SGHRS and CDR2 YFSETQ. Germline trimming cut 0 bases from V and 1 base from J; bases unmatched to any gene: 7. CDR3 size: 17 residues. This CDR3 is CASSLGLSGGFQETQYF. The DNA of the CDR3 is TGCGCCAGCAGCTTGGGTTTGAGCGGGGGGTTCCAAGAGACCCAGTACTTC.

This clone was observed a few times. V and J are TRBV15 and TRBJ1-5, with no clear D. This CDR3 spans 13 amino acids. The V end was cut by 6 bases, the J end by 4 bases, with 10 bases between. CDR1 LNHNV and CDR2 YYDKDF come from the germline V gene (reference sequence). CDR3 amino acids: CATSRDGNQPQHF. The CDR3 DNA follows: TGTGCCACCAGTCGAGATGGTAATCAGCCCCAGCATTTT. Combining the CDR3 with reference TRBV15 and TRBJ1-5 gives the whole variable domain DAMVIQNPRYQVTQFGKPVTLSCSQTLNHNVMYWYQQKSSQAPKLLFHYYDKDFNNEADTPDNFQSRRPNTSFCFLDIRSPGLGDTAMYLCATSRDGNQPQHFGDGTRLSIL.

The chain is built from TRBV6-5 and TRBJ1-3, with D tentatively TRBD1 (5 bases). V lost 7 bases and J 2 bases, leaving 12 bases between the germline ends. CDR3 size: 14 residues. Per germline, CDR1 MNHEY and CDR2 SVGAGI. DNA of the CDR3: TGTGCCAGCAAAACCTACAGGACTGGAAACACCATATATTTT. Translating it yields CASKTYRTGNTIYF.

The chain has TRBV7-8 and TRBJ2-3; D gene uncertain. Germline assignment: CDR1 SGHVS and CDR2 FQNEAQ. This CDR3 has 16 residues. With 4 bases removed from V and 5 bases from J, the gap between germline ends came to 19 bases. CDR3 coding DNA: TGTGCCAGCAGCTCCATATTCGGAGATAAGAGAGATACGCAGTATTTT. It is translated as CASSSIFGDKRDTQYF.

The chain carries TRBV6-1 and TRBJ1-6; 10 bases fit TRBD1. V gave up 1 base and J gave up 10 bases; unmatched junction bases: 10. This CDR3 is 17 amino acids long. Germline V lookup: CDR1 MNHNS, CDR2 SASEGT. CDR3 nucleotide sequence: TGTGCCAGCAGTGAAGTGGTTGGGACAGGGGTTTACTCACCCCTCCACTTT. Translating it yields CASSEVVGTGVYSPLHF.

The rearrangement links TRBV2 to TRBJ2-3, with D perhaps TRBD1 or TRBD2 (5 bases each). The germline V gene encodes CDR1 SNHLY and CDR2 FYNNEI. With 6 bases removed from V and 1 base from J, the gap between germline ends came to 8 bases. The CDR3 loop spans 13 amino acids. The CDR3 nucleotides read TGTGCCAGCAGGGGGGTCCGCACAGATACGCAGTATTTT. This gives the protein CASRGVRTDTQYF.

This clone was recorded only once. The V gene is TRBV18, the J gene TRBJ1-1; 7 bases line up with TRBD1. CDR3 length equals 16 residues. The V gene's germline CDR1 is KGHSH and CDR2 LQKENI. Unmatched junction bases numbered 12, after V lost 3 bases and J lost 5 bases. CDR3 sequence (DNA): TGTGCCAGCTCACCCGGATCGACAGGGTTGAGGACTGAAGCTTTCTTT. Translated: CASSPGSTGLRTEAFF.